The 31 T cell receptor beta chains below come from one sample, sequenced in a study of cytomegalovirus exposure and HLA in healthy donors. The assay was immunoSEQ multiplex PCR, and TCRdb's table has in-frame clones only and misses some. Here the sample spans some 130,000 clones, 89% being singletons. The sample consisted of PBMCs. The receptor set was obtained from a woman aged 18-29 years in good health and CMV-seronegative.

This clone showed up just once. The chain links TRBV18 to TRBJ1-1, with 7 nucleotides matching TRBD1. V gave up 5 bases and J gave up 1 base; unmatched junction bases: 4. The CDR3 totals 14 residues. Germline loops: CDR1 KGHSH, CDR2 LQKENI. The CDR3 reads CASSFDRENTEAFF. CDR3 nucleotide sequence: TGTGCCAGCTCATTTGACAGGGAGAACACTGAAGCTTTCTTT.

The chain links TRBV7-9 to TRBJ1-1; D unclear. This CDR3 has 13 residues. From germline, CDR1 is SEHNR and CDR2 FQNEAQ (reference sequence). Trimming stripped 5 bases from V and 1 base from J, with 8 bases between. CDR3 bases: TGTGCCAGCAGCACCTCGGGGAACACTGAAGCTTTCTTT. Its protein is CASSTSGNTEAFF.

V gene TRBV2 combines with J gene TRBJ2-1; 9 bases line up with TRBD2. Trimming at V came to 2 bases and at J to 5 bases, leaving 7 bases not matched to a gene. Germline CDR1 is SNHLY and CDR2 is FYNNEI. This CDR3 is built from 16 residues. The CDR3 sequence is CASSESGSGGNNEQFF. The CDR3 nucleotides read TGTGCCAGCAGTGAATCGGGTAGCGGGGGAAACAATGAGCAGTTCTTC.

This chain joins TRBV6-5 and TRBJ2-7, with 7 nucleotides matching TRBD1. The CDR3 spans 12 residues. CDR1 and CDR2 from the germline V gene are MNHEY and SVGAGI. V shed 4 bases and J 6 bases; nucleotides not matched to a gene: 3. This CDR3 reads CASSSQGPEQYF. The CDR3 nucleotides are TGTGCCAGCAGTTCACAGGGGCCCGAGCAGTACTTC.

The V gene is TRBV2, the J gene TRBJ1-5, with D possibly being TRBD1 (5 bases). The CDR3 sequence is 16 residues long. Germline V CDR1 and CDR2: SNHLY, FYNNEI. V was trimmed by 10 bases and J by 0 bases, leaving 19 bases between them. The CDR3 region has the DNA TGTGCCACCGGCTTAAGACAGCGCAATAGCAATCAGCCCCAGCATTTT. Protein sequence: CATGLRQRNSNQPQHF.

The chain links TRBV5-6 to TRBJ2-3, with a possible D match to TRBD1 (6 bases). CDR1 and CDR2 from the germline V gene are SGHDT and YYEEEE. The length of the CDR3 is 14 residues. V gave up 0 bases and J gave up 4 bases, with 9 bases separating them. The DNA for the CDR3 is TGTGCCAGCAGCTTGGGTGGGGGCCCAGATACGCAGTATTTT. Translated: CASSLGGGPDTQYF.

This clone has just a few counts. The genes are TRBV5-4 and TRBJ2-7; 9 bases match TRBD2. CDR3 length equals 15 residues. The V and J ends lost 4 bases and 0 bases, in that order; junction bases with no gene match: 5. CDR1 and CDR2 from the germline V gene are SGHNT and YYREEE (reference sequence). CDR3 sequence: CASSLAGSSSYEQYF. CDR3 bases: TGTGCCAGCAGCCTAGCGGGGTCTAGCTCCTACGAGCAGTACTTC.

The chain links TRBV27 to TRBJ1-1; 7 bases match TRBD1. The length of the CDR3 is 13 residues. Trimming at V came to 6 bases and at J to 0 bases, leaving 1 base not matched to a gene. From germline, CDR1 is MNHEY and CDR2 SMNVEV (reference sequence). As DNA, the CDR3 is TGTGCCAGCAGCACAGGGGTGAACACTGAAGCTTTCTTT. Protein: CASSTGVNTEAFF.

The genes are TRBV19 and TRBJ2-4; perhaps TRBD1 as D (5 bases). CDR1 and CDR2 (germline): LNHDA, SQIVND (reference sequence). The CDR3 covers 15 residues. The V and J ends lost 5 bases and 7 bases respectively, with 18 bases between them. CDR3 region: CASSAEGDYSNIQYF. The DNA of the CDR3 is TGTGCCAGTAGTGCGGAAGGGGATTATTCTAACATTCAGTACTTC.

This chain connects TRBV25-1 to TRBJ2-5, with a possible D match to TRBD2 (5 bases). V lost 3 bases, J lost 7 bases, and 18 bases lay in between. There are 15 residues in the CDR3. The V gene's germline CDR1 is MGHDK and CDR2 SYGVNS. The CDR3 nucleotides read TGTGCCAGCAGTGACCCGACTCTTTGGAGGTGGACCCAGTACTTC. As protein: CASSDPTLWRWTQYF.

This rearrangement joins TRBV5-1 to TRBJ2-1, with TRBD1 identical over 11 bases. V lost 0 bases and J lost 10; bases outside the gene matches: 9. The CDR3 length is 16 residues. Germline V gene data show CDR1 as SGHRS and CDR2 as YFSETQ. CDR3: CASSLVTGQGAGEQFF. The CDR3 DNA is TGCGCCAGCAGCTTGGTTACCGGACAGGGGGCTGGGGAGCAGTTCTTC.

This clone has only one observation. V and J are TRBV27 and TRBJ2-1; the D gene is possibly TRBD1 (5 bases). Germline CDR1 and CDR2: MNHEY and SMNVEV (reference sequence). The CDR3 contains 13 residues. The ends were cut back, 5 bases at V and 6 bases at J, with 11 bases in the middle. The CDR3 region is CASSVLDTNEQFF. The DNA for the CDR3 is TGTGCCAGCAGTGTGCTGGACACCAATGAGCAGTTCTTC.

This clone has a single count. The rearrangement joins TRBV5-4 to TRBJ2-5; TRBD2 might be the D (5 bases). V was shortened by 3 bases and J by 7 bases, with 16 bases between the two germline ends. The length of the CDR3 is 14 residues. Per germline, CDR1 SGHNT and CDR2 YYREEE (reference sequence). CDR3 amino acids: CASSSGDSGRTQYF. The CDR3 nucleotides read TGTGCCAGCAGCTCCGGCGACTCGGGGAGGACCCAGTACTTC.

The chain combines TRBV4-1 with TRBJ1-1, with D uncertain. V was clipped by 3 bases and J by 7 bases, with 12 bases between them. Germline V gives CDR1 MGHRA, CDR2 YSYEKL. CDR3 length: 13 residues. CDR3 sequence reads: CASSHPGASEAFF. Written as DNA, the CDR3 is TGCGCCAGCAGCCATCCGGGAGCCAGTGAAGCTTTCTTT.

The chain combines TRBV29-1 with TRBJ2-7, with 7 bases lining up with TRBD1. Germline V lookup: CDR1 SQVTM, CDR2 ANQGSEA. The V and J ends lost 5 bases and 5 bases, in that order; junction bases with no gene match: 6. The CDR3 contains 12 residues. The CDR3 DNA is TGCAGCGTTTCCGGGACAGCCAACGAGCAGTACTTC. It yields the protein CSVSGTANEQYF.

The rearrangement joins TRBV2 to TRBJ2-3, with D perhaps matching TRBD2 (5 bases). This CDR3 is 19 amino acids long. Trimming shortened V by 2 bases and J by 7 bases, and 28 bases separated the two germline ends. Germline V gives CDR1 SNHLY, CDR2 FYNNEI. CDR3 residues: CASSETGRTARRPSYTQYF. The CDR3 DNA follows: TGTGCCAGCAGTGAAACTGGGCGGACTGCACGTCGTCCTTCTTATACGCAGTATTTT.

The rearrangement links TRBV11-2 to TRBJ1-2; D gene ambiguous. With 0 bases removed from V and 6 bases from J, the gap between germline ends came to 14 bases. Germline-derived CDR1 and CDR2 are SGHAT and FQNNGV. The CDR3 is 15 residues long. The CDR3 reads CASSLDWLSTHGYTF. CDR3 in DNA: TGTGCCAGCAGCTTAGATTGGTTGTCAACTCATGGCTACACCTTC.

This clone was recorded only once. This rearrangement joins TRBV19 to TRBJ2-1, with TRBD1 as a possible D gene (5 bases). V dropped 10 bases and J dropped 4 bases, with 17 bases sitting between them. CDR3 length: 14 residues. Germline CDR1 LNHDA, CDR2 SQIVND (reference sequence). CDR3 amino acids: CATTLGASYNEQFF. As DNA, the CDR3 is TGTGCCACCACCCTAGGGGCTAGTTACAATGAGCAGTTCTTC.

The chain carries TRBV11-2 and TRBJ1-1; possible D gene TRBD1, 6 bases. V was pared by 6 bases and J by 1 base, with 9 bases between. Germline V gives CDR1 SGHAT, CDR2 FQNNGV. The CDR3 is made up of 13 amino acids. CDR3 loop: CASRRTENTEAFF. In DNA, the CDR3 is TGTGCCAGCAGGCGGACAGAGAACACTGAAGCTTTCTTT.

The rearrangement links TRBV19 to TRBJ1-5; a possible D gene is TRBD1 (5 bases). This CDR3 comprises 15 residues. With 1 base removed from V and 4 bases from J, the gap between germline ends came to 11 bases. Germline CDR1 is LNHDA and CDR2 is SQIVND (reference sequence). The chain's CDR3 is CASSIGGGSNQPQHF. Here the CDR3 DNA reads TGTGCCAGTAGTATAGGGGGGGGTTCTAATCAGCCCCAGCATTTT.

The rearrangement links TRBV15 to TRBJ2-5; TRBD2 agrees at 7 bases. J gave up 5 bases and V 6 bases, and 12 bases lay outside the gene matches. Looked up from germline, CDR1 is LNHNV and CDR2 is YYDKDF (reference sequence). This CDR3 has 15 amino acids. CDR3 sequence (DNA): TGTGCCACCAGGTCTGAGCGGGATCGGAGGGAGACCCAGTACTTC. Amino acid sequence: CATRSERDRRETQYF.

The rearrangement uses TRBV6-5 and TRBJ2-7; the D gene is possibly TRBD1 (5 bases). Trimming removed 6 bases from V and 2 bases from J, with 14 bases in between. CDR1 and CDR2 (germline): MNHEY, SVGAGI. This CDR3 contains 14 residues. CDR3 sequence (DNA): TGTGCCAGCAGCCGGCAGGGTCCGCCCTACGAGCAGTACTTC. Protein sequence: CASSRQGPPYEQYF.

The V call is TRBV7-9, the J call TRBJ1-5, with D perhaps TRBD1 (6 bases). The CDR3 has 15 residues. Germline V lookup: CDR1 SEHNR, CDR2 FQNEAQ (reference sequence). V gave up 3 bases and J gave up 2 bases, with 11 bases separating them. The CDR3, as DNA: TGTGCCAGCAGCTTGATGACAGGAGGCAATCAGCCCCAGCATTTT. Residues: CASSLMTGGNQPQHF.

This CDR3 reads CASSVTSSYNEQFF. DNA for the CDR3: TGTGCCAGTAGTGTGACTAGCTCCTACAATGAGCAGTTCTTC. The chain has TRBV19 and TRBJ2-1, with a possible D match to TRBD2 (6 bases). Germline assignment: CDR1 LNHDA and CDR2 SQIVND (reference sequence). The V end was cut by 5 bases, the J end by 0 bases, with 8 bases between. CDR3 length: 14 residues.

V is TRBV7-9 and J is TRBJ2-3; possibly TRBD1 for D (5 bases). The V and J ends lost 0 bases and 1 base respectively, with 5 bases between them. Germline CDR1 is SEHNR and CDR2 is FQNEAQ (reference sequence). The CDR3 has 14 amino acids. CDR3 region: CASSLATGTDTQYF. In nucleotides, the CDR3 is TGTGCCAGCAGCTTAGCGACAGGCACAGATACGCAGTATTTT.

This rearrangement joins TRBV5-4 to TRBJ2-1, with 12 positions matching TRBD1. The CDR3 has 14 amino acids. Losses at the gene ends were 4 bases for V and 7 bases for J; bases not matched to a gene: 3. Germline loops: CDR1 SGHNT, CDR2 YYREEE (reference sequence). The CDR3 protein is CASSRDRGRNEQFF. The CDR3 nucleotides read TGTGCCAGCAGCCGGGACAGGGGGCGAAATGAGCAGTTCTTC.

V is TRBV1 and J is TRBJ2-3; TRBD2 is the table's D call, not checked against the DNA. TRBV1 constitutes a pseudogene. The CDR3 has 14 residues. The CDR3 nucleotides are TGCACCAGCAGTGAGGAGCGGGGCACAGATACGCAGTATTTT. Residues: CTSSEERGTDTQYF.

V and J are TRBV7-3 and TRBJ2-1; D is possibly TRBD2 (6 bases). The CDR3 runs 13 residues. The germline V gene encodes CDR1 SGHTA and CDR2 FQGTGA. V was clipped by 4 bases and J by 5 bases, with 9 bases between them. The chain's CDR3 is CASSSRLDNEQFF. In DNA form, the CDR3 reads TGTGCCAGCAGCTCCAGACTAGACAATGAGCAGTTCTTC.

J is TRBJ1-4 and V is TRBV5-4; D may be TRBD1 (5 bases). The V gene's germline CDR1 is SGHNT and CDR2 YYREEE (reference sequence). The germline V and J ends were trimmed by 0 bases and 7 bases, with 16 bases remaining between them. This CDR3 region has 16 residues. The CDR3 region has the DNA TGTGCCAGCAGCTTGGATATTCGGGGGAAGGGTGAAAAACTGTTTTTT. It codes for CASSLDIRGKGEKLFF.

The V gene is TRBV5-1, the J gene TRBJ1-3, with TRBD1 identical over 9 bases. Germline-derived CDR1 and CDR2 are SGHRS and YFSETQ. This CDR3 has 15 residues. Germline trimming cut 3 bases from V and 2 bases from J; bases unmatched to any gene: 3. The CDR3 region has the DNA TGCGCCAGCAGCTGGGGGACAGGGACTGGAAACACCATATATTTT. Amino acids: CASSWGTGTGNTIYF.

The chain joins TRBV11-3 to TRBJ2-1; possibly TRBD2 for D (6 bases). V lost 5 bases, J lost 2 bases, and 13 bases lay in between. CDR1 SGHNT and CDR2 YENEEA come from the germline V gene. The length of the CDR3 is 15 residues. CDR3 DNA sequence: TGTGCCAGCAGCGGCGGGACGACGGCCTACAATGAGCAGTTCTTC. Translated, it gives CASSGGTTAYNEQFF.